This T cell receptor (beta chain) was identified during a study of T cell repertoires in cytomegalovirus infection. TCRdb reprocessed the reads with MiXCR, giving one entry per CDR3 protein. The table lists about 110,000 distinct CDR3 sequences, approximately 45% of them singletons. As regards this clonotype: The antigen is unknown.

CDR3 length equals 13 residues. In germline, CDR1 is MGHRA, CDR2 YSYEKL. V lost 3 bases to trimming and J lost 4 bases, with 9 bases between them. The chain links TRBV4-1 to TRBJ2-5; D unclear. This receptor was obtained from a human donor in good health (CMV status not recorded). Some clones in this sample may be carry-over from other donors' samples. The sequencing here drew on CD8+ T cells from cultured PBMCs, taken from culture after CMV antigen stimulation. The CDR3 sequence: CASSHYSGETQYF. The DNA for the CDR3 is TGCGCCAGCAGCCATTACTCGGGAGAGACCCAGTACTTC.